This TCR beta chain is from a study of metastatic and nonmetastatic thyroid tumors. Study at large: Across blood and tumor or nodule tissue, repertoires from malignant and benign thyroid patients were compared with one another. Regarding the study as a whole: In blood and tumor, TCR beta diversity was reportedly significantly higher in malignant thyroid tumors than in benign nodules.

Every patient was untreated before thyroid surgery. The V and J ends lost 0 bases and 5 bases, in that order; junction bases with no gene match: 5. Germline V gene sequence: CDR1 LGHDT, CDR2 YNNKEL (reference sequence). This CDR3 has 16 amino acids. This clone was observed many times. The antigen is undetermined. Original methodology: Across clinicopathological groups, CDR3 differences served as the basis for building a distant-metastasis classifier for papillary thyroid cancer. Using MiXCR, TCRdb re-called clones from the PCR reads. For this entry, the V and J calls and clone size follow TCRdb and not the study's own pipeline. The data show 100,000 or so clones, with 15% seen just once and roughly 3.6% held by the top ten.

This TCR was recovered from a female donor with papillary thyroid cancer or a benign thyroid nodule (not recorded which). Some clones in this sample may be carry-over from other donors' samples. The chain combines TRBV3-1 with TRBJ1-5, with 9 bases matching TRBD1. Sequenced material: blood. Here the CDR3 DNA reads TGTGCCAGCAGCCAAGATACGGACAGGGGATATCAGCCCCAGCATTTT. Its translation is CASSQDTDRGYQPQHF. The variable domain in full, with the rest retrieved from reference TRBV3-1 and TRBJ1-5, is DTAVSQTPKYLVTQMGNDKSIKCEQNLGHDTMYWYKQDSKKFLKIMFSYNNKELIINETVPNRFSPKSPDKAHLNLHINSLELGDSAVYFCASSQDTDRGYQPQHFGDGTRLSIL.